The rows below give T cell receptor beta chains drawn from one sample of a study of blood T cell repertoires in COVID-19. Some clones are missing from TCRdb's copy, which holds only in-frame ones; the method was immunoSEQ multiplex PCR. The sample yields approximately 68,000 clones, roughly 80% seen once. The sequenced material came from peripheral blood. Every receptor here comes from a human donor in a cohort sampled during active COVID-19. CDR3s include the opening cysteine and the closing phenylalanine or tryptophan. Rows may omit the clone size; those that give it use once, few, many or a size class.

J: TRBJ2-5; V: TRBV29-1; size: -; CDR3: CSVVTEETQYF
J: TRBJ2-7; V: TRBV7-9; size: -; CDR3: CASSYFNEQYF
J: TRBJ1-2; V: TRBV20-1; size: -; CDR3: CSAWGGGYTF
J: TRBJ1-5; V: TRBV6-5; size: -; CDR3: CASNPTVNQPQHF
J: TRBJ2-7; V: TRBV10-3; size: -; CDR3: CAIRKGQGEGEQYF
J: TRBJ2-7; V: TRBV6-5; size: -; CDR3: CASSYSPGRAYEQYF
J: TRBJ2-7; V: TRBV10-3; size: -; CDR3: CAISVSRQAYEQYF
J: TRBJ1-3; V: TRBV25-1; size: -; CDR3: CASSPRGSGNTIYF
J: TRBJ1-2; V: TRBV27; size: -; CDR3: CASSPRGQGFYGYTF
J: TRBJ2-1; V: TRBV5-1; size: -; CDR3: CASSLVGGTYNEQFF
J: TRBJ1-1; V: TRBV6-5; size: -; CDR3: CASIQAGANTEAFF
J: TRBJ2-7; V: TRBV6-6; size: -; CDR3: CASVWGRGGRSYEQYF
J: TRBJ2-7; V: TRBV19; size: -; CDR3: CATAIGGMGYEQYF
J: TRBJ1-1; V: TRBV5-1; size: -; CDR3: CASSFTGGVETFEAFF
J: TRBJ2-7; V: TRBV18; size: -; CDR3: CASSPQRGVGEQYF
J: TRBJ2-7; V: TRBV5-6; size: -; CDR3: CASSSVSGVPYEQYF
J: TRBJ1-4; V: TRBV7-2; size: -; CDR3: CASTSGGGPNEKLFF
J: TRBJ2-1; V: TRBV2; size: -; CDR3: CASSEDGDEQFF
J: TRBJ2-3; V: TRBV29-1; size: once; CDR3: CSVEASGVADTQYF
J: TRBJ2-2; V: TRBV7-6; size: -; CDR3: CASSLATGTANTGELFF
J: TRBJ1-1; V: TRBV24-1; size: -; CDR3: CATSDSRDRGPEAFF
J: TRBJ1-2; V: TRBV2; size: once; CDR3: CASSEVGSYGYTF
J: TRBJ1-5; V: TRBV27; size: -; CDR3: CASSLSRGGEPQHF
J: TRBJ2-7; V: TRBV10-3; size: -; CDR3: CAIRETGDSYEQYF
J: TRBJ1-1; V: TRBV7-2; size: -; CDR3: CASSFSLNTEAFF
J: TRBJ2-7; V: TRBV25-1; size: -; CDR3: CASSILQGKQYF
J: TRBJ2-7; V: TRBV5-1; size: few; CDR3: CASSPRSRDRVGQYF
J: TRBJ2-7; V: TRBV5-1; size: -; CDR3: CASSFETGYEQYF
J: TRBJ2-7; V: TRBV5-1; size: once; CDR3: CASSLGHDSYEQYF
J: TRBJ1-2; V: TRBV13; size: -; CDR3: CASSLRTPGAPLGYTF
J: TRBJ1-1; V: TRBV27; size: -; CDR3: CASRQQSRGRGPNTEAFF
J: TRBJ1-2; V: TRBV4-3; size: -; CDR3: CASSQDLKGGYTF
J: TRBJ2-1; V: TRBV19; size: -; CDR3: CASAFTSREQFF
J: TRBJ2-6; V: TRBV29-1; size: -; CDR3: CSVRPGPHSGANVLTF
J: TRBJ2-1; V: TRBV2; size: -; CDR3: CASNGAGPGSSYNEQFF
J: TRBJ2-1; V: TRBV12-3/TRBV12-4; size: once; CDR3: CASSLARNEQFF
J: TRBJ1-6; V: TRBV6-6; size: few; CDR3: CASSGTGISPLHF
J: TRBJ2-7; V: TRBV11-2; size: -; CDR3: CASSLTFSSGLAFYEQYF
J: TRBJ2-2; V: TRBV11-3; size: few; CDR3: CASSLSYGAANTGELFF
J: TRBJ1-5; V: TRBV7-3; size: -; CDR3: CASSKGQNSNQPQHF
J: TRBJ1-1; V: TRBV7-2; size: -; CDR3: CASSLEMRETEAFF
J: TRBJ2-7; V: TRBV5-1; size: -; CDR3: CASSTGTTLNYEQYF
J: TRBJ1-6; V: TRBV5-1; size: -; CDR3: CASSLQTGENSPLHF
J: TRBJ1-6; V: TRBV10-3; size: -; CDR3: CAISDSYNSPLHF
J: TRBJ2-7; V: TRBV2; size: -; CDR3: CASNRDREVEQYF
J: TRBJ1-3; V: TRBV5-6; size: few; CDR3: CASSGQGKGGNTIYF
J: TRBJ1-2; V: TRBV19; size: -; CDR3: CASSDRGDVYGYTF
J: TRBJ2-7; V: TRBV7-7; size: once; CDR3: CASSPGGGFDEQYF
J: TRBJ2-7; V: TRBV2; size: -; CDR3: CASVRTDYEQYF
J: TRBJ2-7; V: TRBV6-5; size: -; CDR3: CAALNRASYEQYF
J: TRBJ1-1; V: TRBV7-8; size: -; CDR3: CASSITGRGNTEAFF
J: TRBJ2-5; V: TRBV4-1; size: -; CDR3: CASSQDRTGGWETQYF
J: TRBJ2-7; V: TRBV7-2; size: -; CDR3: CASSLSPGQGYEQYF
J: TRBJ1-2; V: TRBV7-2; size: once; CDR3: CASSFTGGARGYTF
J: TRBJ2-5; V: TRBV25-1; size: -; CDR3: CASSEWRGPQETQYF